The sequence of this T cell receptor beta chain was determined in a study of CD8+ T cells in alopecia areata. Treatment: oral pan-JAK inhibitor, 5-10 mg twice daily. cDNA reverse transcribed from extracted RNA served as the sequencing template. The protocol was immunoSEQ multiplex PCR, while the TCRdb copy is restricted to in-frame clones and leaves out a portion. This sample has about 300,000 clones, with roughly 60% found just once. The CDR3 runs to 13 residues. Trimming removed 3 bases at V and 12 bases at J, with 15 bases between. Germline loops: CDR1 PRHDT, CDR2 FYEKMQ (reference sequence). Specimen: CD4+ T cells sorted from blood, collected at week 24, from a patient treated with tofacitinib. This TCR derives from a human donor with alopecia areata. V usage is TRBV13 and J usage is TRBJ2-1; D call uncertain. This CDR3 reads CASSFEGSELQFF. As DNA, the CDR3 is TGTGCCAGCAGCTTCGAAGGCAGCGAGTTGCAGTTCTTC.